This T cell receptor (beta chain) is drawn from a study of T cells after yellow fever vaccination. This clonotype was seen many times. The target antigen is unknown. TCRdb recomputed calls from the 5' RACE reads with MiXCR, one row per CDR3 protein. The data show about 170,000 distinct CDR3 sequences, approximately 10% seen once. This CDR3 is 14 amino acids long. The germline CDR1 and CDR2 sequences are SEHNR and FQNEAQ (reference sequence). With 5 bases clipped from V and 9 bases from J, the junction kept 11 bases outside the gene matches. Study-wide results and limits: In post-booster samples, most primary-vaccination clones reappeared (under 98% CD4, 88% CD8). Any FACS-sorted repertoire could hold abundant clonotypes that contaminate it from the bulk population.

The input for sequencing was CD8+ T cells sorted from PBMCs, taken 15 days after the yellow fever booster vaccination. This sequence joins TRBV7-9 and TRBJ1-1; TRBD1 agrees at 8 bases. The source of this sequence is a man aged 18 to 29 who received the YFV17D yellow fever vaccine. CDR3: CASSDAVTGGKAFF. The CDR3 nucleotides read TGTGCCAGCAGCGACGCCGTAACAGGGGGTAAAGCTTTCTTT.